This is a list of T cell receptor beta chains from one sample in a study of T cells in Graves' hyperthyroidism and ophthalmopathy. TCRdb redid the calling of the multiplex PCR reads with MiXCR, one entry per CDR3 protein. The table includes roughly 580,000 distinct CDR3 sequences, approximately 44% detected once. Sequenced sample: peripheral blood or thyroid tissue (not recorded which). Every receptor here comes from a woman younger than 35 with Graves' hyperthyroidism. The CDR3 runs from the conserved cysteine through the conserved F or W. The order of the fields is D gene, clone size, J gene, V gene, CDR3 protein, CDR3 DNA. The D gene is left open where the match is weak. The size of a clone is reported for some rows only, either as once, few or many, or as a class for expanded clones.

>.|few|TRBJ2-7|TRBV7-8
CASSQDDYPYEQYF
TGTGCCAGCAGCCAAGATGACTATCCCTACGAGCAGTACTTC
>TRBD1|many|TRBJ1-5|TRBV24-1
CATSHTGGDQPQHF
TGTGCCACCAGCCACACAGGGGGCGATCAGCCCCAGCATTTT
>.|.|TRBJ1-2|TRBV20-1
CSAPPGGGEDYGYTF
TGCAGTGCACCTCCCGGCGGGGGGGAGGACTATGGCTACACCTTC
>.|.|TRBJ2-5|TRBV24-1
CATGGETQYF
TGTGCCACAGGGGGAGAGACCCAGTACTTC
>TRBD1|.|TRBJ1-2|TRBV19
CASSRQGSDGYTF
TGTGCCAGTAGCAGACAGGGTTCAGATGGCTACACCTTC
>.|.|TRBJ1-6|TRBV6-2/TRBV6-3
CASSYSIQHNSPLHF
TGTGCCAGCAGTTACTCGATACAGCATAATTCACCCCTCCACTTT
>.|once|TRBJ1-3|TRBV9
CASAVGGENTIYF
TGTGCCAGCGCGGTTGGGGGCGAAAACACCATATATTTT
>.|many|TRBJ1-2|TRBV2
CAKSGNDDGYTF
TGTGCCAAATCTGGTAACGATGATGGCTACACCTTC
>.|.|TRBJ2-3|TRBV5-6
CASSRNADTQYF
TGTGCCAGCAGTCGGAACGCCGATACGCAGTATTTT
>TRBD1|many|TRBJ1-1|TRBV29-1
CSVDPGQGATEAFF
TGCAGCGTTGATCCGGGACAGGGGGCAACTGAAGCTTTCTTT
>TRBD2|few|TRBJ2-6|TRBV12-3/TRBV12-4
CASSFGGGANVLTF
TGTGCCAGCAGTTTCGGGGGGGGGGCCAACGTCCTGACTTTC
>TRBD2|many|TRBJ2-7|TRBV7-8
CASSSEGLAYEQYF
TGTGCCAGCAGCTCAGAGGGACTAGCCTACGAGCAGTACTTC
>.|.|TRBJ1-6|TRBV29-1
CSVWSGTGSPLHF
TGCAGCGTTTGGAGTGGGACCGGTTCACCCCTCCACTTT
>.|few|TRBJ2-7|TRBV20-1
CSARGGFSYEQYF
TGCAGTGCTAGAGGGGGATTCTCCTACGAGCAGTACTTC
>.|.|TRBJ1-3|TRBV7-9
CASSLFEHYSENTIYF
TGTGCCAGCAGCTTGTTCGAGCACTACTCTGAAAACACCATATATTTT
>.|few|TRBJ2-5|TRBV7-2
CASSSPGHTTETQYF
TGTGCCAGCTCATCCCCGGGACACACGACGGAGACCCAGTACTTC
>.|few|TRBJ1-3|TRBV7-9
CASSSRLNRTRRNTIYF
TGTGCCAGCAGCTCTCGGCTCAACAGGACGAGGAGAAACACCATATATTTT
>TRBD2|.|TRBJ2-5|TRBV29-1
CSADSGRRETQYF
TGCAGCGCCGATAGCGGGAGAAGAGAGACCCAGTACTTC
>.|many|TRBJ2-7|TRBV2
CASSFEEWAYEQYF
TGTGCCAGCAGTTTTGAGGAGTGGGCCTACGAGCAGTACTTC
>.|.|TRBJ1-3|TRBV29-1
CSVQTGTNTIYF
TGCAGCGTCCAGACCGGGACAAACACCATATATTTT
>.|few|TRBJ1-5|TRBV20-1
CSAERGNSNQPQHF
TGCAGTGCTGAGCGAGGGAATAGCAATCAGCCCCAGCATTTT
>.|.|TRBJ2-2|TRBV13
CASSLVPKGGELFF
TGTGCCAGCAGCTTAGTACCGAAGGGGGGGGAGCTGTTTTTT
>TRBD1|.|TRBJ1-6|TRBV15
CATSLGQGFNSPLHF
TGTGCCACCAGCCTTGGACAGGGTTTTAATTCACCCCTCCACTTT
>TRBD2|many|TRBJ2-7|TRBV20-1
CSASTGLAYEQYF
TGCAGTGCTTCTACGGGACTAGCCTACGAGCAGTACTTC
>TRBD1|.|TRBJ1-4|TRBV2
CATKGDRAHEKLFF
TGTGCCACCAAAGGGGACAGGGCTCATGAAAAACTGTTTTTT
>.|few|TRBJ2-5|TRBV7-2
CASSLEMVRETQYF
TGTGCCAGCAGCTTGGAGATGGTACGGGAGACCCAGTACTTC
>.|.|TRBJ1-4|TRBV7-8
CASSLTRQSEKLFF
TGTGCCAGCAGCTTAACAAGACAGAGTGAAAAACTGTTTTTT
>TRBD1|.|TRBJ1-4|TRBV7-2
CASSGDRASNEKLFF
TGTGCCAGCAGCGGGGACAGGGCATCTAATGAAAAACTGTTTTTT
>TRBD1|few|TRBJ2-7|TRBV25-1
CASSPDRGKGEQYF
TGTGCCAGCAGTCCGGACAGGGGCAAAGGCGAGCAGTACTTC
>.|.|TRBJ1-1|TRBV6-6
CASTSNTEAFF
TGTGCCAGCACCTCCAACACTGAAGCTTTCTTT
>TRBD1|.|TRBJ1-2|TRBV29-1
CSVEGQGLYGYTF
TGCAGCGTTGAGGGACAGGGATTATATGGCTACACCTTC
>.|many|TRBJ1-6|TRBV7-6
CASSLEDGGGNSPLHF
TGTGCCAGCAGCTTAGAAGACGGGGGAGGAAATTCACCCCTCCACTTT
>.|.|TRBJ1-2|TRBV10-3
CAISALHYGYTF
TGTGCCATCAGTGCCCTACACTATGGCTACACCTTC
>.|.|TRBJ1-5|TRBV7-9
CASSQDTTGDGAQHF
TGTGCCAGCAGCCAAGATACGACAGGAGATGGAGCCCAGCATTTT
>.|.|TRBJ1-4|TRBV7-2
CASSLATTNEKLFF
TGTGCCAGCAGCTTGGCCACAACTAATGAAAAACTGTTTTTT
>TRBD2|.|TRBJ2-7|TRBV15
CATSRVQGLAGDYEQYF
TGTGCCACCAGCAGAGTACAGGGACTAGCGGGAGACTACGAGCAGTACTTC